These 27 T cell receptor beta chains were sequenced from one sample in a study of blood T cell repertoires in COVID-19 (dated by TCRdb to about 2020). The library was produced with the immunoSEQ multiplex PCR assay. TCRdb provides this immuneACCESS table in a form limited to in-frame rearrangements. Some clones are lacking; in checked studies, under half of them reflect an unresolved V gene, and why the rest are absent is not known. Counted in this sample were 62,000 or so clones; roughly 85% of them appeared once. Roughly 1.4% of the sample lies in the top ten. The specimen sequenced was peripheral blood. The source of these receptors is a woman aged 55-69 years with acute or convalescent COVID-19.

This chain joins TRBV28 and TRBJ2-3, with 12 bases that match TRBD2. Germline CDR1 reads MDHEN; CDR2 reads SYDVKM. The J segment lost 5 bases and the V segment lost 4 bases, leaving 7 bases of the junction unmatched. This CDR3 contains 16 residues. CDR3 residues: CASSSPSGGALDTQYF. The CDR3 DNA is TGTGCCAGCAGTTCACCTAGCGGGGGGGCCTTAGATACGCAGTATTTT.

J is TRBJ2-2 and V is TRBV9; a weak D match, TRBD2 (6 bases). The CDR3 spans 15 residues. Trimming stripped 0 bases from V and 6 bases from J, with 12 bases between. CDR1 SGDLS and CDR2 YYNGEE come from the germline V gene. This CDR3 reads CASSVGDFFSGELFF. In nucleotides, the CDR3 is TGTGCCAGCAGCGTAGGGGACTTCTTCTCCGGGGAGCTGTTTTTT.

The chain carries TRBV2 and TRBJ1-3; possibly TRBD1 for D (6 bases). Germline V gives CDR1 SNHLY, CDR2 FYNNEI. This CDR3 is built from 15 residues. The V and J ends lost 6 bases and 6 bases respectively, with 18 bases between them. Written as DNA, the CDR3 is TGTGCCAGCAGCGAGGGGGGGGCGCCGACAAACACCATATATTTT. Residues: CASSEGGAPTNTIYF.

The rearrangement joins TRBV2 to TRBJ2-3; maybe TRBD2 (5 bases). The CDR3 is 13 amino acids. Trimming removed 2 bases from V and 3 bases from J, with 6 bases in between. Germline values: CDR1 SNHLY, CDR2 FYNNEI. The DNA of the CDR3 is TGTGCCAGCAGTGAATGGGAGACAGATACGCAGTATTTT. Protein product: CASSEWETDTQYF.

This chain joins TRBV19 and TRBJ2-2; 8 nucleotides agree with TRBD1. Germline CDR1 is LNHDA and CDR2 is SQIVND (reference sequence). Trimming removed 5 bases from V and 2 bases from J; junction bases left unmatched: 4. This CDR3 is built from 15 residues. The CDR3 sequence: CASSFSGGNTGELFF. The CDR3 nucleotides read TGTGCCAGTAGTTTCTCAGGGGGCAACACCGGGGAGCTGTTTTTT.

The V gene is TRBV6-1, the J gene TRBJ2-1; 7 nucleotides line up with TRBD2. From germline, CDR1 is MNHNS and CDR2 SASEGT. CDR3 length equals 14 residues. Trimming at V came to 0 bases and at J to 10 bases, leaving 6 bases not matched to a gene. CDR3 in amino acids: CASSEALRAGEQFF. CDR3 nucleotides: TGTGCCAGCAGTGAAGCGTTGAGAGCGGGAGAGCAGTTCTTC.

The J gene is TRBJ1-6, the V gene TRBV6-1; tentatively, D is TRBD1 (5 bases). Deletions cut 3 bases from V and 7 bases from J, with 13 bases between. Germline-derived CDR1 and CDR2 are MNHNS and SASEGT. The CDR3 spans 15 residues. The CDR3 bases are TGTGCCAGCAGTGACCTGACAGAACCCAATTCACCCCTCCACTTT. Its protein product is CASSDLTEPNSPLHF.

CDR3 residues: CASGRTGNTEAFF. The CDR3 bases are TGCGCCAGCGGACGGACAGGGAACACTGAAGCTTTCTTT. This chain links TRBV5-1 with TRBJ1-1; 7 bases line up with TRBD1. Germline V gene data show CDR1 as SGHRS and CDR2 as YFSETQ. The junction had 4 bases not matched to a gene; V was cut back by 7 bases and J by 1 base. The CDR3 contains 13 residues. Full variable domain (outside the CDR3, taken from reference TRBV5-1 and TRBJ1-1): KAGVTQTPRYLIKTRGQQVTLSCSPISGHRSVSWYQQTPGQGLQFLFEYFSETQRNKGNFPGRFSGRQFSNSRSEMNVSTLELGDSALYLCASGRTGNTEAFFGQGTRLTVV.

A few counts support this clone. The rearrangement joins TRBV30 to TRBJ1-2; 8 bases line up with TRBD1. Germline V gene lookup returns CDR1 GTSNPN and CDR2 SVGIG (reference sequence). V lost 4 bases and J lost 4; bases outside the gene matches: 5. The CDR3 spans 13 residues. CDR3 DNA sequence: TGTGCCTGGAATAGGGACAGGCCCTATGGCTACACCTTC. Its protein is CAWNRDRPYGYTF. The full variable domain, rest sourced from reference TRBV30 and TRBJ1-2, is SQTIHQWPATLVQPVGSPLSLECTVEGTSNPNLYWYRQAAGRGLQLLFYSVGIGQISSEVPQNLSASRPQDRQFILSSKKLLLSDSGFYLCAWNRDRPYGYTFGSGTRLTVV.

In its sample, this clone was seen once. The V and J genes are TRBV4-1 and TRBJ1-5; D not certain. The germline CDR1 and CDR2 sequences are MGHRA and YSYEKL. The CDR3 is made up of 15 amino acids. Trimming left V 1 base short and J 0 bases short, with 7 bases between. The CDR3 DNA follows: TGCGCCAGCAGCCAAGGGGCAGCTAGCAATCAGCCCCAGCATTTT. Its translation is CASSQGAASNQPQHF.

CDR3 residues: CASNPRPEDYYGYTF. CDR3 sequence (DNA): TGTGCCAGCAATCCCAGACCCGAAGACTACTATGGCTACACCTTC. This sequence joins TRBV28 and TRBJ1-2; D uncertain. The V and J ends lost 7 bases and 3 bases respectively, with 18 bases between them. The CDR3 runs to 15 residues. Germline CDR1 and CDR2: MDHEN and SYDVKM.

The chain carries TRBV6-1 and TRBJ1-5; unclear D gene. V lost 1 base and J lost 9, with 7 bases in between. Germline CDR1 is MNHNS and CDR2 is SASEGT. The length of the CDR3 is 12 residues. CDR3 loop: CASSEGGGPQHF. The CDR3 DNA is TGTGCCAGCAGTGAAGGTGGCGGGCCCCAGCATTTT.

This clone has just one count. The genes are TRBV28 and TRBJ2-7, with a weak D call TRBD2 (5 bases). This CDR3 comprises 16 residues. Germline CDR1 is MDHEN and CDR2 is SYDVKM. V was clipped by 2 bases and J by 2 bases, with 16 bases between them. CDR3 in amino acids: CASSLPTGEGPYEQYF. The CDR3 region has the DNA TGTGCCAGCAGTTTACCGACCGGTGAGGGCCCCTACGAGCAGTACTTC.

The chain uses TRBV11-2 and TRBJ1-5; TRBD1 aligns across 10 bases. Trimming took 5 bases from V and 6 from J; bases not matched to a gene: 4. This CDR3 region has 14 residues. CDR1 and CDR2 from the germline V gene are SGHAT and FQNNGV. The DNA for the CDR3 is TGTGCCAGCAGCCCGGACAGGGGGACTCAGCCCCAGCATTTT. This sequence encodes CASSPDRGTQPQHF.

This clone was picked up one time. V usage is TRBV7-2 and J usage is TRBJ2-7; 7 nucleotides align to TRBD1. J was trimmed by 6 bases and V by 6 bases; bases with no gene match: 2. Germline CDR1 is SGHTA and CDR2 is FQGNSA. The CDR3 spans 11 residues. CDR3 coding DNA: TGTGCCAGCAGAACAGGGGTCGAGCAGTACTTC. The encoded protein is CASRTGVEQYF.

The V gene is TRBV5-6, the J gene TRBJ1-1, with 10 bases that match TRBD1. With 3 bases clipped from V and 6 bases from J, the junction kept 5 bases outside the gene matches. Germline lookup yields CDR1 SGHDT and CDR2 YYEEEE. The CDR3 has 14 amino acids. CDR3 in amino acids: CASSSGQGLAEAFF. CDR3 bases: TGTGCCAGCAGCTCGGGACAGGGGCTCGCTGAAGCTTTCTTT.

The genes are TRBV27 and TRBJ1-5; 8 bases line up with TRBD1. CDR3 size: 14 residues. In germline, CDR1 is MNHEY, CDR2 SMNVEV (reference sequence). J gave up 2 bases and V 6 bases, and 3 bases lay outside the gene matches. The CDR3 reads CASRSTGGNQPQHF. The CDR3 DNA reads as TGTGCCAGCAGATCGACAGGGGGCAATCAGCCCCAGCATTTT.

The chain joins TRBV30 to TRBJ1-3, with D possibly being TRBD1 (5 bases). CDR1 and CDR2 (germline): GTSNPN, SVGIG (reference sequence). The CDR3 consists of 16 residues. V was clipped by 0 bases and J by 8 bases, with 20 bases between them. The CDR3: CAWSVRSSVSGDTIYF. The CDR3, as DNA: TGTGCCTGGAGTGTACGGTCGTCGGTATCGGGGGACACCATATATTTT. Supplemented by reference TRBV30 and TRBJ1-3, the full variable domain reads SQTIHQWPATLVQPVGSPLSLECTVEGTSNPNLYWYRQAAGRGLQLLFYSVGIGQISSEVPQNLSASRPQDRQFILSSKKLLLSDSGFYLCAWSVRSSVSGDTIYFGEGSWLTVV.

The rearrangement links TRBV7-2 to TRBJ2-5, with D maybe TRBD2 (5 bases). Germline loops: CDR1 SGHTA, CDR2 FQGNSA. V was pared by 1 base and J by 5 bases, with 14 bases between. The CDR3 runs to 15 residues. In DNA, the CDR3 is TGTGCCAGCAGCTTAGACTCGACGGGGTCGGAGACCCAGTACTTC. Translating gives CASSLDSTGSETQYF.

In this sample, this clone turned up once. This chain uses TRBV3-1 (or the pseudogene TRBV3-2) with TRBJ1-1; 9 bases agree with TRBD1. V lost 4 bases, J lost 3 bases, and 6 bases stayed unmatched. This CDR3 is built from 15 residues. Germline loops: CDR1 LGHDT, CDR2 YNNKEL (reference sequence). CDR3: CASSPRDRAHTEAFF. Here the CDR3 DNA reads TGTGCCAGCAGCCCCAGGGACAGGGCGCACACTGAAGCTTTCTTT.

CDR3 sequence reads: CASSPPGGGYGYTF. The CDR3 DNA sequence: TGTGCCAGTAGTCCCCCTGGGGGAGGCTATGGCTACACCTTC. This chain joins TRBV19 and TRBJ1-2; a possible D gene is TRBD1 (5 bases). Germline V gives CDR1 LNHDA, CDR2 SQIVND (reference sequence). CDR3 length: 14 residues. With 5 bases removed from V and 4 bases from J, the gap between germline ends came to 14 bases.

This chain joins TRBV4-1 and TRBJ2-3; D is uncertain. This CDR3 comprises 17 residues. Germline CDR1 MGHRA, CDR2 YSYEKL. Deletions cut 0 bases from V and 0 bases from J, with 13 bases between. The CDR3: CASSQDHATFSTDTQYF. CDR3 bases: TGCGCCAGCAGCCAAGATCATGCGACATTCAGCACAGATACGCAGTATTTT.

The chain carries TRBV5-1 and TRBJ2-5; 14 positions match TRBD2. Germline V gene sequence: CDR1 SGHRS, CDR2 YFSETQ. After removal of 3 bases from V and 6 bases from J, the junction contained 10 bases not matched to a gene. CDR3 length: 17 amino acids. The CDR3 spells CASSSGTSGGFGKTQYF. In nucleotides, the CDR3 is TGCGCCAGCAGCTCGGGGACTAGCGGGGGTTTTGGAAAGACCCAGTACTTC.

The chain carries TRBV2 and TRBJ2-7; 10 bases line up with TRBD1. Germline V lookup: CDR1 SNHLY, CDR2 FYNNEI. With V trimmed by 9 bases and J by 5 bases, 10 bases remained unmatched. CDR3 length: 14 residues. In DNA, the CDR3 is TGTGCCAGTTTTTTTGACAGGGGGCTCGACGAGCAGTACTTC. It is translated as CASFFDRGLDEQYF.

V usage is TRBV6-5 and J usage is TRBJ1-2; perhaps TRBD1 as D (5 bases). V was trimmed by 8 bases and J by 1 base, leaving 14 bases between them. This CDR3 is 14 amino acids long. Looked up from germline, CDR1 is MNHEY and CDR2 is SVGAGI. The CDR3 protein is CASGSRGGNYGYTF. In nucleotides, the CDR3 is TGTGCCAGCGGGAGTCGGGGGGGTAACTATGGCTACACCTTC.

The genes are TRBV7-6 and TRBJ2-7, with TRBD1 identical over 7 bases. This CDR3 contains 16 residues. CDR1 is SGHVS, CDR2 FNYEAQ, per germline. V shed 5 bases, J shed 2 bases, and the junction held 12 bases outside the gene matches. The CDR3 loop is CASSHPYRDSTYEQYF. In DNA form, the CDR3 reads TGTGCCAGCAGCCACCCTTACCGGGACAGTACCTACGAGCAGTACTTC.

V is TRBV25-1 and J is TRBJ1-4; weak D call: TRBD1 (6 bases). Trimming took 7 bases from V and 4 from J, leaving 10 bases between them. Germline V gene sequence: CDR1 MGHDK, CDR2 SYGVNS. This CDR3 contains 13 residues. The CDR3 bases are TGTGCCAGCAAGGACAGAAATAATGAAAAACTGTTTTTT. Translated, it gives CASKDRNNEKLFF.